What follows describes a single T cell receptor beta chain. The antigen remains unidentified. CDR1 and CDR2 from the germline V gene are GTSNPN and SVGIG (reference sequence). There are 14 residues in the CDR3. Trimming cost V 1 base and J 3 bases, with 7 bases left between them. Primers: 60 Vbeta forward and 13 Jbeta reverse. The method was immunoSEQ multiplex PCR; TCRdb's version includes in-frame clones alone and lacks a portion of them. The sample lists roughly 120,000 clones, over 8.5% seen once, with around 6.1% in the top ten. This entry comes from a study of cytomegalovirus exposure and HLA in healthy donors. Turning to the study itself: HLA-typed donors were the source of around 80 million unique TCRs, which an early data release held. The Caucasian-associated ancestry cluster held less than 85% of some 420 genotyped donors. Whole-study findings and limits: It was 150 to 200 TCR beta chains that were listed as cytomegalovirus-associated. Highest at DRB1 and lowest at HLA-C, TCR association rates differed among HLA loci in a later analysis.

The receptor's source is a woman between 35 and 50 years old in good health and CMV-seropositive. Sequenced sample: PBMCs. The V gene is TRBV30, the J gene TRBJ2-6; D is possibly TRBD2 (5 bases). The CDR3 DNA reads as TGTGCCTGGAGTGGGGCGGGTGGGGCCAACGTCCTGACTTTC. It translates to CAWSGAGGANVLTF.